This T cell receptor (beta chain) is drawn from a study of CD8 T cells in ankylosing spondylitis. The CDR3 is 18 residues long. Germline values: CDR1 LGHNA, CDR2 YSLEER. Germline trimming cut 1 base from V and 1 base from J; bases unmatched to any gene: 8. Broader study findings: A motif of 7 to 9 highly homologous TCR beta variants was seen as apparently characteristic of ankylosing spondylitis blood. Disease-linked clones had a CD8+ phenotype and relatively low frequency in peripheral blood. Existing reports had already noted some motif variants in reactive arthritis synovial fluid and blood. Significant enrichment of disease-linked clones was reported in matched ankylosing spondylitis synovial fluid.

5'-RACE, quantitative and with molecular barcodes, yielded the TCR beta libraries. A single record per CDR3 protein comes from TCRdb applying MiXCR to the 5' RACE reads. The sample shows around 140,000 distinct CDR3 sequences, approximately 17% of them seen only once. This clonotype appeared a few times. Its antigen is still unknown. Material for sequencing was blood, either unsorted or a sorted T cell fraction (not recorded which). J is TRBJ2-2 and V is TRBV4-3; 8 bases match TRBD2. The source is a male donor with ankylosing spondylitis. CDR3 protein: CASSQVRGSGENTGELFF. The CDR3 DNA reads TGCGCCAGCAGCCAAGTTAGGGGTAGCGGGGAGAACACCGGGGAGCTGTTTTTT.